One sample yielded the 10 T cell receptor beta chains listed below, sequenced in a study of T cell repertoires in cytomegalovirus infection. MiXCR, applied by TCRdb to the reads, yields one record per CDR3 protein. The table has about 770,000 distinct CDR3 sequences, roughly 29% seen once. The antigens for these receptors are not known. This specimen consisted of cultured CD8+ T cells from PBMCs, obtained from culture after CMV antigen stimulation. The receptors derive from a human donor in good health (CMV status not recorded). Some clones in this sample may be carry-over from other donors' samples.

This clonotype was detected many times. The gene calls are TRBV7-2 and TRBJ2-1, with a weak D call TRBD2 (6 bases). Germline loops: CDR1 SGHTA, CDR2 FQGNSA. CDR3 length equals 21 residues. Trimming cost V 1 base and J 4 bases, with 29 bases left between them. CDR3 sequence: CASSLETSALAGPRGYNEQFF. Written as DNA, the CDR3 is TGTGCCAGCAGCTTAGAGACGTCTGCCCTGGCGGGGCCCCGCGGGTACAATGAGCAGTTCTTC. Filled out from reference TRBV7-2 and TRBJ2-1, the complete variable domain reads GAGVSQSPSNKVTEKGKDVELRCDPISGHTALYWYRQSLGQGLEFLIYFQGNSAPDKSGLPSDRFSAERTGGSVSTLTIQRTQQEDSAVYLCASSLETSALAGPRGYNEQFFGPGTRLTVL.

J is TRBJ2-2 and V is TRBV12-3 or TRBV12-4; 9 bases align to TRBD2. This CDR3 has 16 residues. V was clipped by 5 bases and J by 7 bases; unmatched bases: 11. Written as DNA, the CDR3 is TGTGCCAGCAGTCCCCCGGGACTAGCCCTCGGCGGGGAGCTGTTTTTT. Its protein product is CASSPPGLALGGELFF.

This rearrangement joins TRBV6-6 to TRBJ1-6; 7 nucleotides agree with TRBD1. J lost 4 bases, V lost 2 bases, and 8 bases had no gene match. Looked up from germline, CDR1 is MNHNY and CDR2 is SVGAGI (reference sequence). This CDR3 has 17 amino acids. CDR3 region: CASSYLGTADYNSPLHF. CDR3 sequence (DNA): TGTGCCAGCAGTTACCTTGGGACAGCCGATTATAATTCACCCCTCCACTTT.

This clonotype was recorded a few times. The V call is TRBV27, the J call TRBJ1-2, with 10 bases aligning to TRBD1. The CDR3 extends over 13 amino acids. The V segment lost 4 bases and the J segment 6 bases; nucleotides outside the gene matches: 2. The V gene's germline CDR1 is MNHEY and CDR2 SMNVEV (reference sequence). The CDR3 reads CASSWGQGNGYTF. The CDR3 DNA is TGTGCCAGCAGTTGGGGACAGGGGAATGGCTACACCTTC.

The chain combines TRBV7-9 with TRBJ2-3; TRBD1 agrees at 7 bases. CDR3 size: 20 residues. The germline gives CDR1 SEHNR, CDR2 FQNEAQ (reference sequence). V trimming: 7 bases; J trimming: 0 bases; junction bases outside the gene matches: 22. The CDR3 is CASTSPGQQESYPSTDTQYF. In DNA, the CDR3 is TGTGCCAGCACCAGCCCGGGACAGCAAGAATCCTACCCTAGCACAGATACGCAGTATTTT.

The V call is TRBV6-1, the J call TRBJ1-5; possible D gene TRBD1, 6 bases. The CDR3 totals 15 residues. V was cut by 1 base and J by 11 bases, with 18 bases left in between. Germline V lookup: CDR1 MNHNS, CDR2 SASEGT. CDR3 sequence reads: CASSEVAGAARTQHF. CDR3 coding DNA: TGTGCCAGCAGTGAAGTAGCAGGGGCCGCCCGGACCCAGCATTTT.

There are a few counts of this clonotype. The chain carries TRBV6-6 and TRBJ2-3; D ambiguous. Germline CDR1 and CDR2: MNHNY and SVGAGI (reference sequence). The CDR3 length is 11 residues. Trimming took 8 bases from V and 8 from J, leaving 11 bases between them. The CDR3 loop is CASEYGGTQYF. CDR3 bases: TGTGCCAGCGAATACGGCGGTACGCAGTATTTT.

This clonotype appeared a few times. The chain recombines TRBV12-3 or TRBV12-4 with TRBJ2-3; 7 bases line up with TRBD2. The CDR3 runs to 16 residues. The trim removed 5 bases at V and 5 bases at J, leaving 13 bases unmatched. The CDR3 sequence is CASSPSSAGFGDTQYF. CDR3 nucleotides: TGTGCCAGCAGTCCTTCTTCAGCGGGGTTCGGAGATACGCAGTATTTT.

This clonotype was counted many times. The CDR3 loop reads CASSLGRDRVNYGYTF. In DNA form, the CDR3 reads TGTGCCAGCAGCTTAGGGCGGGACAGGGTGAACTATGGCTACACCTTC. The chain links TRBV7-9 to TRBJ1-2; 9 positions agree with TRBD1. The trim removed 1 base at V and 2 bases at J, leaving 5 bases unmatched. Germline V gene sequence: CDR1 SEHNR, CDR2 FQNEAQ (reference sequence). CDR3 length equals 16 residues.

The V gene is TRBV11-2, the J gene TRBJ1-6; D is unresolved. Trimming removed 1 base from V and 7 bases from J, with 17 bases in between. CDR3 size: 17 residues. Germline CDR1 reads SGHAT; CDR2 reads FQNNGV. CDR3 loop: CASSLVAQSPLNSPLHF. CDR3 coding DNA: TGTGCCAGCAGCTTAGTTGCACAGTCGCCGTTAAATTCACCCCTCCACTTT.